A single T cell receptor (beta chain) is shown here with its context. Its antigen is unidentified. The record originates from a study of brain T cells in children with intractable seizures. Sequenced by immunoSEQ multiplex PCR; TCRdb stores in-frame clones only, minus some. The sample yields tens of thousands of clones, around 93% seen once. Whole-study results and caveats: Pre-surgery blood may have been undersampled, hiding some clones.

Sequencing was limited to surgery cases with top T cell transcript signatures in brain tissue. Pre-surgery treatment included at least one anti-epileptic drug. The CDR3 has 16 amino acids. Germline V gene sequence: CDR1 SGHRS, CDR2 YFSETQ. V was cut by 0 bases and J by 11 bases, with 23 bases left in between. This chain connects TRBV5-1 to TRBJ1-1, with D hard to call. The source material was peripheral blood, sampled at surgery. The receptor was isolated from a boy under two years old with tuberous sclerosis and intractable seizures. DNA of the CDR3: TGCGCCAGCAGCTTGGCCGAAATTAGGACGGACTATACGGCTTTCTTT. Translation: CASSLAEIRTDYTAFF.